The present entry profiles one T cell receptor beta chain with its context. The data stem from a study of blood T cell repertoires in COVID-19. Produced via immunoSEQ multiplex PCR; TCRdb's table is partial and in-frame only. The data show about 85,000 clones, with around 82% seen just once and roughly 6.3% held by the top ten. The CDR3 contains 13 residues. V trimming: 4 bases; J trimming: 5 bases; junction bases outside the gene matches: 1. Per germline, CDR1 SGHTS and CDR2 YDEGEE. The source is a man in his fifties or sixties with acute or convalescent COVID-19. The chain has TRBV5-8 and TRBJ2-5; TRBD1 aligns across 11 bases. The sample consisted of peripheral blood. CDR3 nucleotide sequence: TGTGCCAGCAGCGGGGACAGGGGGGAGACCCAGTACTTC. Its protein product is CASSGDRGETQYF.